The 30 T cell receptor beta chains below all came from one sample that was sequenced in a study of blood T cells in healthy people across ages. Primed by a sample-barcoded 5' primer and a J-beta primer mix, a second PCR proceeded for roughly 7 to 11 cycles. MiXCR was run by TCRdb on the 5' RACE reads, yielding one entry per CDR3 protein. This sample has about 680,000 distinct CDR3 sequences, with around 45% found just once. Sequencing was performed on blood. The receptors derive from a woman aged 60-75 years in good health.

This clonotype occurred a few times. The chain joins TRBV9 to TRBJ2-3; tentative D call: TRBD2 (5 bases). Germline assignment: CDR1 SGDLS and CDR2 YYNGEE. The CDR3 is 14 residues long. V was cut by 2 bases and J by 5 bases, with 12 bases left in between. This CDR3 reads CASSVSGKQDTQYF. CDR3 DNA: TGTGCCAGCAGCGTGTCGGGGAAGCAAGATACGCAGTATTTT.

The chain couples TRBV3-1 to TRBJ2-7; 7 nucleotides align to TRBD2. The CDR3 sequence is 15 residues long. V lost 2 bases to trimming and J lost 1 base; unmatched junction nucleotides: 5. The V gene's germline CDR1 is LGHDT and CDR2 YNNKEL (reference sequence). CDR3 loop: CASSQPAGNSYEQYF. For the CDR3, the DNA is TGTGCCAGCAGCCAACCAGCGGGAAATTCCTACGAGCAGTACTTC.

The V gene is TRBV6-6, the J gene TRBJ2-7; 7 bases align to TRBD2. Germline V gene sequence: CDR1 MNHNY, CDR2 SVGAGI (reference sequence). V shed 4 bases, J shed 9 bases, and the junction held 3 bases outside the gene matches. The CDR3 totals 11 residues. The CDR3 region is CASSSGEGQYF. CDR3 DNA: TGTGCCAGCAGTTCGGGGGAGGGGCAGTACTTC.

The chain employs TRBV7-2 and TRBJ2-4; 13 bases map to TRBD2. In germline, CDR1 is SGHTA, CDR2 FQGNSA. The CDR3 is 16 residues long. The V gene end was trimmed by 5 bases and the J gene end by 2 bases; junction bases not matched to a gene: 3. The CDR3 region is CASSRTSGRTKNIQYF. CDR3 sequence (DNA): TGTGCCAGCAGCAGGACTAGCGGGAGAACCAAAAACATTCAGTACTTC.

The chain carries TRBV5-5 and TRBJ1-6; no reliable D call. CDR1 is SGHKS, CDR2 YYEKEE, per germline (reference sequence). The CDR3 totals 16 residues. V was trimmed by 0 bases and J by 8 bases, leaving 15 bases between them. CDR3 protein: CASSLGPGGGYSPLHF. CDR3 bases: TGTGCCAGCAGCTTGGGCCCAGGAGGAGGGTATTCACCCCTCCACTTT.

This clonotype was recorded many times. V gene TRBV7-2 combines with J gene TRBJ1-1; 8 bases agree with TRBD1. The V gene's germline CDR1 is SGHTA and CDR2 FQGNSA. V lost 5 bases, J lost 4 bases, and 12 bases stayed unmatched. The CDR3 contains 16 residues. CDR3 loop: CASSPQGAWGGTEAFF. The CDR3 DNA follows: TGTGCCAGCAGCCCCCAGGGGGCCTGGGGTGGCACTGAAGCTTTCTTT.

This clonotype was observed a few times. The chain has TRBV7-9 and TRBJ1-4, with 9 bases that match TRBD1. The V and J ends lost 1 base and 6 bases, in that order; junction bases with no gene match: 3. The germline gives CDR1 SEHNR, CDR2 FQNEAQ (reference sequence). The CDR3 is 15 amino acids. CDR3 in amino acids: CASSLGDREDEKLFF. The DNA for the CDR3 is TGTGCCAGCAGCTTAGGGGACAGGGAAGATGAAAAACTGTTTTTT.

This CDR3 is CASSSGQDGTEAFF. CDR3 DNA sequence: TGTGCCAGCAGCTCAGGACAGGACGGCACTGAAGCTTTCTTT. This chain connects TRBV7-3 to TRBJ1-1, with TRBD1 matching over 7 bases. CDR3 length equals 14 residues. Per the germline V gene, CDR1 is SGHTA and CDR2 is FQGTGA. V lost 4 bases and J lost 4; bases outside the gene matches: 6.

This clonotype showed up just a few times. The chain uses TRBV27 and TRBJ1-2; no firm D call. Trimming pared 0 bases from V and 3 bases from J, leaving 5 bases between. The CDR3 extends over 13 amino acids. In germline, CDR1 is MNHEY, CDR2 SMNVEV (reference sequence). The DNA for the CDR3 is TGTGCCAGCAGTTTATCCGGTTACTATGGCTACACCTTC. Its protein is CASSLSGYYGYTF.

The chain couples TRBV7-2 to TRBJ2-7, with a tentative D call TRBD2 (6 bases). Gene TRBJ2-4 matches the end of the DNA better, so the J call may be wrong. The CDR3 spans 13 residues. CDR1 is SGHTA and CDR2 is FQGNSA in the germline V gene. The chain's CDR3 is CASSLWRVGIQYF. The DNA of the CDR3 is TGTGCCAGCAGCTTATGGAGGGTGGGCATTCAGTACTTC.

The V and J genes are TRBV20-1 and TRBJ2-1; TRBD2 matches 11 bases. TRBJ2-7 explains the end of the DNA better; the J call may be wrong. Germline V gives CDR1 DFQATT, CDR2 SNEGSKA (reference sequence). The CDR3 is 16 amino acids. The CDR3 DNA sequence: TGCAGTGCTAGAGTAACTAGCGGGAGCTCCTACAATGAGCAGTACTTC. Translated: CSARVTSGSSYNEQYF.

The chain links TRBV27 to TRBJ1-2; D is unresolved. V was cut by 4 bases and J by 6 bases, with 18 bases left in between. CDR1 is MNHEY, CDR2 SMNVEV, per germline (reference sequence). The CDR3 covers 15 residues. The CDR3 DNA reads as TGTGCCAGCAGTTCTCCCGGTGGACTAGTTGATGGCTACACCTTC. It codes for CASSSPGGLVDGYTF.

The chain recombines TRBV4-3 with TRBJ1-2, with a possible D match to TRBD1 (5 bases). Germline-derived CDR1 and CDR2 are LGHNA and YSLEER. The germline V and J ends were trimmed by 0 bases and 7 bases, with 9 bases remaining between them. The CDR3 sequence is 13 residues long. The CDR3 loop is CASSQDGTGGYTF. The CDR3 nucleotides are TGCGCCAGCAGCCAAGATGGGACGGGTGGCTACACCTTC.

This chain joins TRBV7-2 and TRBJ2-7; D gene ambiguous. V gave up 5 bases and J gave up 7 bases, with 15 bases separating them. The CDR3 is 13 amino acids. Looked up from germline, CDR1 is SGHTA and CDR2 is FQGNSA. CDR3 sequence reads: CASSPRPASEQYF. The CDR3, as DNA: TGTGCCAGCAGCCCCAGGCCAGCATCAGAGCAGTACTTC.

This sequence joins TRBV20-1 and TRBJ1-6, with unresolved D. Germline CDR1 DFQATT, CDR2 SNEGSKA (reference sequence). The CDR3 loop spans 14 amino acids. V was trimmed by 5 bases and J by 0 bases, leaving 8 bases between them. In nucleotides, the CDR3 is TGCAGTGCTTTTCCAGCCTCCTATAATTCACCCCTCCACTTT. The encoded protein is CSAFPASYNSPLHF.

The V gene is TRBV10-3, the J gene TRBJ1-2, with D tentatively TRBD1 (5 bases). Trimming removed 4 bases from V and 4 bases from J, with 13 bases in between. The CDR3 has 14 amino acids. Germline lookup yields CDR1 ENHRY and CDR2 SYGVKD. CDR3 protein: CAISATGDGYGYTF. For the CDR3, the DNA is TGTGCCATCAGTGCAACTGGGGACGGCTATGGCTACACCTTC.

The chain uses TRBV9 and TRBJ2-3; 8 bases fit TRBD2. Germline loops: CDR1 SGDLS, CDR2 YYNGEE. The CDR3 runs 16 residues. J lost 3 bases, V lost 0 bases, and 6 bases had no gene match. CDR3 coding DNA: TGTGCCAGCAGCGTAGGGGCCAGCGGGAGTACAGATACGCAGTATTTT. Residues: CASSVGASGSTDTQYF.

This clonotype turned up a few times. The gene calls are TRBV7-2 and TRBJ2-5, with D hard to call. Germline CDR1 SGHTA, CDR2 FQGNSA. There are 14 residues in the CDR3. Trimming took 2 bases from V and 2 from J, leaving 9 bases between them. The CDR3 reads CASSLYRAQETQYF. CDR3 in DNA: TGTGCCAGCAGCTTATACCGGGCGCAAGAGACCCAGTACTTC.

CDR3 DNA sequence: TGTGCCAGCAGCTTAGAAGGACTAGCGGGGGACTACAATGAGCAGTTCTTC. Its translation: CASSLEGLAGDYNEQFF. The V call is TRBV11-2, the J call TRBJ2-1, with 13 bases fitting TRBD2. CDR3 length: 17 amino acids. Trimming at V came to 0 bases and at J to 3 bases, leaving 2 bases not matched to a gene. Germline values: CDR1 SGHAT, CDR2 FQNNGV.

The chain links TRBV28 to TRBJ1-1; TRBD1 matches at 8 bases. Looked up from germline, CDR1 is MDHEN and CDR2 is SYDVKM. There are 16 residues in the CDR3. Losses at the gene ends were 4 bases for V and 0 bases for J; bases not matched to a gene: 7. CDR3 DNA: TGTGCCAGCAGTTCACAGGGGGGGTATATGAACACTGAAGCTTTCTTT. This encodes CASSSQGGYMNTEAFF.

J is TRBJ2-4 and V is TRBV7-9; tentatively, D is TRBD1 (6 bases). Per germline, CDR1 SEHNR and CDR2 FQNEAQ (reference sequence). Between the trimmed V and J ends, which lost 2 bases and 13 bases, there was a span of 21 bases. This CDR3 region has 15 residues. CDR3 region: CASSLFPPGEGEQYF. The CDR3 DNA sequence: TGTGCCAGCAGCTTATTCCCTCCAGGGGAAGGGGAGCAGTACTTC.

The chain employs TRBV12-5 and TRBJ2-3; TRBD1 matches at 9 bases. The CDR3 loop spans 20 amino acids. CDR1 is LGHNT, CDR2 FRNRAP, per germline. Trimming took 11 bases from V and 3 from J; bases not matched to a gene: 27. The CDR3 reads CAGMSLGQGTPLRPTDTQYF. The CDR3 DNA follows: TGTGCTGGAATGTCGCTTGGACAGGGGACACCCCTGCGACCAACAGATACGCAGTATTTT.

The chain employs TRBV20-1 and TRBJ2-5; unclear D gene. The CDR3 covers 15 residues. The germline V and J ends were trimmed by 5 bases and 0 bases, with 16 bases remaining between them. Germline CDR1 DFQATT, CDR2 SNEGSKA (reference sequence). CDR3 loop: CSAPGSRSNQETQYF. Written as DNA, the CDR3 is TGCAGTGCTCCCGGGTCCAGAAGTAACCAAGAGACCCAGTACTTC.

The chain carries TRBV20-1 and TRBJ2-7, with D possibly matching TRBD1 (6 bases). The CDR3 has 10 amino acids. The V gene lost 5 bases and the J gene lost 10 bases, with 12 bases spanning the gap. The germline gives CDR1 DFQATT, CDR2 SNEGSKA (reference sequence). CDR3 in amino acids: CSALDSKQYF. CDR3 sequence (DNA): TGCAGTGCTTTGGACAGCAAACAGTACTTC.

CDR3 sequence: CAISGGRSSYNEQYF. The CDR3 region has the DNA TGTGCCATCAGTGGTGGGAGAAGCTCCTACAATGAGCAGTACTTC. This sequence joins TRBV10-3 and TRBJ2-1; D possibly corresponds to TRBD2 (5 bases). The end of the DNA fits TRBJ2-7 better, so the J call may be wrong. The germline CDR1 and CDR2 sequences are ENHRY and SYGVKD. The CDR3 has 15 amino acids.

The chain couples TRBV7-9 to TRBJ2-7; 9 nucleotides match TRBD1. V lost 5 bases and J lost 6; bases outside the gene matches: 14. This CDR3 region has 16 residues. Germline V CDR1 and CDR2: SEHNR, FQNEAQ (reference sequence). CDR3 amino acids: CASSAPPGQGDREQYF. In DNA, the CDR3 is TGTGCCAGCAGCGCCCCCCCGGGACAGGGCGATCGCGAGCAGTACTTC.

V usage is TRBV20-1 and J usage is TRBJ2-6, with D unresolved. This CDR3 has 14 amino acids. Trimming took 5 bases from V and 0 from J, leaving 8 bases between them. CDR1 and CDR2 (germline): DFQATT, SNEGSKA (reference sequence). The DNA for the CDR3 is TGCAGTGCTTCCCAGGTCTCTGGGGCCAACGTCCTGACTTTC. This translates into CSASQVSGANVLTF.

This sequence joins TRBV10-3 and TRBJ2-3; 8 bases fit TRBD1. Germline V gives CDR1 ENHRY, CDR2 SYGVKD. The CDR3 extends over 12 amino acids. The junction had 1 base not matched to a gene; V was cut back by 6 bases and J by 5 bases. CDR3 sequence (DNA): TGTGCCATCAGAACAGGGGGAGATACGCAGTATTTT. It codes for CAIRTGGDTQYF.

This CDR3 is CASNDRSRGPQHF. CDR3 DNA sequence: TGTGCCAGCAACGACAGGTCAAGGGGGCCCCAGCATTTT. The J gene is TRBJ1-5, the V gene TRBV6-2 or TRBV6-3; a weak D match, TRBD1 (6 bases). V was clipped by 7 bases and J by 9 bases, with 16 bases between them. The CDR3 sequence is 13 residues long. Germline-derived CDR1 and CDR2 are MNHEY and SVGEGT.

The V gene is TRBV10-3, the J gene TRBJ1-2; 7 nucleotides match TRBD1. The CDR3 is 17 amino acids. Germline loops: CDR1 ENHRY, CDR2 SYGVKD. V was clipped by 4 bases and J by 1 base; unmatched bases: 12. CDR3: CAISGYQGGQVNYGYTF. The DNA for the CDR3 is TGTGCCATCAGTGGGTACCAGGGGGGGCAAGTTAACTATGGCTACACCTTC.